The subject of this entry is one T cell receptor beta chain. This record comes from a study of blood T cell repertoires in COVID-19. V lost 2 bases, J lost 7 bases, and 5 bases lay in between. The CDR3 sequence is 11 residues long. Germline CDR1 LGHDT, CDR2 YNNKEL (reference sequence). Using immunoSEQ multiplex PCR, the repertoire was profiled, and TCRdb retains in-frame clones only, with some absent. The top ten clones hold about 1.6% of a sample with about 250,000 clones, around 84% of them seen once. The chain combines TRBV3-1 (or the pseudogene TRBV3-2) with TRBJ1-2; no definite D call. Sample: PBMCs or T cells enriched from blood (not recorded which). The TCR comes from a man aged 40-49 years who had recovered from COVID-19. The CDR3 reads CASSQLSGYTF. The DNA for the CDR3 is TGTGCCAGCAGCCAACTGTCTGGCTACACCTTC.